What follows describes a single TCR beta chain. This sample is drawn from a study of blood T cell repertoires in COVID-19. The V gene lost 8 bases and the J gene lost 3 bases, with 14 bases spanning the gap. The CDR3 runs 14 residues. Germline CDR1 reads MNHEY; CDR2 reads SVGAGI. Methods used by the authors: Amplification with reference gene primers provided the estimates of nucleated cell counts. TCRdb's copy holds only in-frame clones and misses some; the assay was immunoSEQ multiplex PCR. That table is the source of V, J and clone size, and D and trimming were worked out from the DNA. The table includes over 150,000 clones, approximately 80% detected once.

V gene TRBV6-5 combines with J gene TRBJ1-5; D not certain. Sequenced input: peripheral blood. The source is a woman between 55 and 75 years old with acute or convalescent COVID-19. The CDR3 sequence: CASSQDSANQPQHF. The CDR3 DNA sequence: TGTGCCAGCTCCCAAGACTCAGCCAATCAGCCCCAGCATTTT.